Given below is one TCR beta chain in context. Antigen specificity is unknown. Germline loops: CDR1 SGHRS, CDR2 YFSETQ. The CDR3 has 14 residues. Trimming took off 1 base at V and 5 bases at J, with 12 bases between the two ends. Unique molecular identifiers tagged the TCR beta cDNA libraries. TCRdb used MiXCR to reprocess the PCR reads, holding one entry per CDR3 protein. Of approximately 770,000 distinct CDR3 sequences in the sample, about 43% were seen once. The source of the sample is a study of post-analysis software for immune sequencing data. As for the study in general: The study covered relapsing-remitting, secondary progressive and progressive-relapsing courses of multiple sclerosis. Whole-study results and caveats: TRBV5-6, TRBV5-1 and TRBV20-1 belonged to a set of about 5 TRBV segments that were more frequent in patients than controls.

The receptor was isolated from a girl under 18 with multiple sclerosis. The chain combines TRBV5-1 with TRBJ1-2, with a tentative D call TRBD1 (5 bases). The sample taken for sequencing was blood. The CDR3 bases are TGCGCCAGCAGCTTGAGGGGAGAGCATTATGGCTACACCTTC. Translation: CASSLRGEHYGYTF.